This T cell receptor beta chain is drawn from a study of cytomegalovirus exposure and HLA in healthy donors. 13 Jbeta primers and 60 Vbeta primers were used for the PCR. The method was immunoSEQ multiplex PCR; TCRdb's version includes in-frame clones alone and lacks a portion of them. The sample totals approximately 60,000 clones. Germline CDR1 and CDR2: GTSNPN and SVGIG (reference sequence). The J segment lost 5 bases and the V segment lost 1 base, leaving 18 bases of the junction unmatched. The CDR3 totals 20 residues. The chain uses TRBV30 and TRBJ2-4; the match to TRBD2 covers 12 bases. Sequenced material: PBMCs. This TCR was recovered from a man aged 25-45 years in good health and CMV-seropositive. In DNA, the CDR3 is TGTGCCTGGAGTGAAGGCCCGGGGACTAGCGGGTCCCTCCCCCAAAACATTCAGTACTTC. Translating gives CAWSEGPGTSGSLPQNIQYF.